A single sample gave rise to the 14 T cell receptor beta chains below, sequenced in a study of human T cells and chemical hapten exposure. Time point in this sample: patch test 2, 6 weeks after DPC sensitization. The treatment was: therapeutic diphenylcyclopropenone sensitization with weekly scalp DPC. TCRdb called the RACE reads again in MiXCR, with one record for every CDR3 protein. The data hold a few hundred thousand distinct CDR3 sequences, with about 6% observed a single time. Specimen: whole blood, collected in connection with sensitization to the hapten diphenylcyclopropenone (DPC). The source of these receptors is a woman between 18 and 29 years old with alopecia areata. Some clones in this sample may be carry-over from other donors' samples.

This clonotype was recorded a few times. The genes are TRBV6-1 and TRBJ1-6; tentative D call: TRBD1 (5 bases). The CDR3 has 14 amino acids. Trimming stripped 8 bases from V and 7 bases from J, with 15 bases between. Germline V gene data show CDR1 as MNHNS and CDR2 as SASEGT. This chain's CDR3 is CASGGPSANSPLHF. The CDR3 nucleotides read TGTGCCAGCGGGGGACCGAGCGCCAATTCACCCCTCCACTTT.

This clonotype was seen only a few times. The genes are TRBV5-1 and TRBJ2-7, with D perhaps assigned TRBD1 or TRBD2 (6 bases each). V lost 1 base and J lost 1, with 9 bases in between. The length of the CDR3 is 14 residues. In germline, CDR1 is SGHRS, CDR2 YFSETQ. The CDR3, as DNA: TGCGCCAGCAGCTTGAGGGGGGAGTCCTACGAGCAGTACTTC. This sequence encodes CASSLRGESYEQYF.

Ten or more counts support this clonotype. The rearrangement joins TRBV7-2 to TRBJ2-3, with D possibly TRBD1 on 5 matching bases. CDR1 and CDR2 (germline): SGHTA, FQGNSA. This CDR3 comprises 14 residues. V lost 1 base and J 5 bases, leaving 10 bases between the germline ends. The CDR3 is CASSLGRVGDTQYF. CDR3 nucleotides: TGTGCCAGCAGCTTAGGCAGGGTTGGAGATACGCAGTATTTT.

This clonotype was seen repeatedly, ten times or more. The V gene is TRBV20-1, the J gene TRBJ1-6; D is unclear. From germline, CDR1 is DFQATT and CDR2 SNEGSKA (reference sequence). Trimming shortened V by 5 bases and J by 8 bases, and 7 bases separated the two germline ends. There are 11 residues in the CDR3. Here the CDR3 DNA reads TGCAGTGCTCAAAGGGATTCACCCCTCCACTTT. Protein: CSAQRDSPLHF.

This clonotype was observed a few times. The genes are TRBV10-3 and TRBJ2-1; D gene ambiguous. V was cut by 2 bases and J by 7 bases, with 3 bases left in between. The germline gives CDR1 ENHRY, CDR2 SYGVKD. The CDR3 has 11 residues. CDR3 sequence: CAISEGNEQFF. Written as DNA, the CDR3 is TGTGCCATCAGTGAGGGGAATGAGCAGTTCTTC.

Written as DNA, the CDR3 is TGTGCCAGCAGTACGACAGGGGTAGGGGCCAACGTCCTGACTTTC. The encoded protein is CASSTTGVGANVLTF. The V gene is TRBV2, the J gene TRBJ2-6; 8 nucleotides align to TRBD1. The length of the CDR3 is 15 residues. V was clipped by 5 bases and J by 4 bases; unmatched bases: 4. Germline V gives CDR1 SNHLY, CDR2 FYNNEI.

This clonotype was detected ten times or more. The chain uses TRBV7-2 and TRBJ2-7; D might be TRBD2 (5 bases). The germline V gene has CDR1 SGHTA and CDR2 FQGNSA. The CDR3 totals 15 residues. V lost 1 base to trimming and J lost 2 bases, with 12 bases between them. The DNA of the CDR3 is TGTGCCAGCAGCTTAGTCCCGGGAATTACCTACGAGCAGTACTTC. Translating gives CASSLVPGITYEQYF.

This clonotype occurred many times. The J gene is TRBJ2-3, the V gene TRBV28; 10 nucleotides align to TRBD2. The CDR3 length is 16 residues. Germline V CDR1 and CDR2: MDHEN, SYDVKM. J was trimmed by 5 bases and V by 6 bases; bases with no gene match: 11. CDR3 sequence reads: CASSPASGGALDTQYF. The CDR3 nucleotides are TGTGCCAGCAGCCCAGCAAGCGGGGGGGCACTAGATACGCAGTATTTT. Using reference TRBV28 and TRBJ2-3 for the parts outside the CDR3, the full variable domain is DVKVTQSSRYLVKRTGEKVFLECVQDMDHENMFWYRQDPGLGLRLIYFSYDVKMKEKGDIPEGYSVSREKKERFSLILESASTNQTSMYLCASSPASGGALDTQYFGPGTRLTVL.

The genes are TRBV4-1 and TRBJ1-3; the D is unclear. CDR1 is MGHRA and CDR2 is YSYEKL in the germline V gene. Trimming left V 4 bases short and J 2 bases short, with 6 bases between. The CDR3 is 13 amino acids. CDR3 sequence: CASSRTPGNTIYF. CDR3 sequence (DNA): TGCGCCAGCAGCCGCACCCCTGGAAACACCATATATTTT.

This clonotype was picked up a small number of times. The chain carries TRBV12-5 and TRBJ2-1; 9 nucleotides agree with TRBD1. With 5 bases clipped from V and 2 bases from J, the junction kept 4 bases outside the gene matches. Germline values: CDR1 LGHNT, CDR2 FRNRAP. There are 15 residues in the CDR3. The DNA of the CDR3 is TGTGCTAGTGGTAGGGGACAGGGTACCTACAATGAGCAGTTCTTC. Its translation is CASGRGQGTYNEQFF.

In this sample, this clonotype turned up a few times. V is TRBV11-2 and J is TRBJ2-5; D is undetermined. The CDR3 covers 13 residues. CDR1 is SGHAT and CDR2 is FQNNGV in the germline V gene. V lost 4 bases and J 0 bases, leaving 6 bases between the germline ends. The CDR3 DNA sequence: TGTGCCAGCAGCTCGGCCTACCAAGAGACCCAGTACTTC. Protein sequence: CASSSAYQETQYF.

This clonotype has just a few counts. This chain links TRBV6-2 or TRBV6-3 with TRBJ1-1, with D tentatively TRBD1 (5 bases). The germline V gene encodes CDR1 MNHEY and CDR2 SVGEGT. This CDR3 has 14 amino acids. The ends were cut back, 2 bases at V and 5 bases at J, with 12 bases in the middle. CDR3 nucleotide sequence: TGTGCCAGCAGTTACCAGGCGGGGCGGACTGAAGCTTTCTTT. Protein sequence: CASSYQAGRTEAFF.

This clonotype was counted many times. The J gene is TRBJ1-4, the V gene TRBV10-3; possible D gene TRBD1, 5 bases. CDR3 length equals 15 residues. CDR1 ENHRY and CDR2 SYGVKD come from the germline V gene. The V gene lost 6 bases and the J gene lost 8 bases, with 19 bases spanning the gap. This chain's CDR3 is CAISPDRSWGEKLFF. The CDR3 region has the DNA TGTGCCATCAGCCCCGACAGATCCTGGGGGGAAAAACTGTTTTTT.

This clonotype appeared many times. V usage is TRBV21-1 and J usage is TRBJ2-1; TRBD1, the table's D call, lacks a check against the DNA. TRBV21-1 is classified as a pseudogene. The CDR3 has 17 amino acids. CDR3: CASRITGDTGTYNEQFF. The DNA of the CDR3 is TGTGCCAGCAGAATCACAGGGGATACGGGGACCTACAATGAGCAGTTCTTC.